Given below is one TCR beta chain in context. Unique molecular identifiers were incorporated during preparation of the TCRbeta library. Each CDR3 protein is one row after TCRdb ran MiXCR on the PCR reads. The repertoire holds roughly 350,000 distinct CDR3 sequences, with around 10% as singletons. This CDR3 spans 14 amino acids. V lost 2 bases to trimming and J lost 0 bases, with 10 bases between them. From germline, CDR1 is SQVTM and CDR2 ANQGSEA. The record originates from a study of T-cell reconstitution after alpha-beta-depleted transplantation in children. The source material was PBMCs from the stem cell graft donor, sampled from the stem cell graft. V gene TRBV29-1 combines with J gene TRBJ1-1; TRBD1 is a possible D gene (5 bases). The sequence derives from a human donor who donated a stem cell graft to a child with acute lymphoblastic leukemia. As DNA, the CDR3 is TGCAGCGTTGAATGGGGCAACATGAACACTGAAGCTTTCTTT. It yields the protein CSVEWGNMNTEAFF.